These T cell receptor beta chains were read from a single sample in a study of radiotherapy plus CTLA-4 blockade in lung cancer. Libraries were prepared by immunoSEQ multiplex PCR; TCRdb keeps only in-frame clonotypes and omits some of them. The sample yields about 38,000 clones, about 86% seen once. The source material was peripheral blood, sampled from a patient treated with radiotherapy plus ipilimumab. Source of these receptors: a human donor with non-small cell lung cancer whose response to radiotherapy plus ipilimumab could not be evaluated. Each CDR3 is given with its conserved first and last residue. The D gene is left open where the match is weak. The size field is filled for only some rows; it gives once, few, many or a size class.

>.|.|TRBV5-4|TRBJ2-1
TGTGCCAGCAGCTACCGCTCCGGGTGGGGGCAGGGTGAGCAGTTCTTC
CASSYRSGWGQGEQFF
>.|.|TRBV23-1|TRBJ2-7
TGCGCCAGCAGTCAATCTCGACAGATCGGTGGGGTCTCCTACGAGCAGTACTTC
CASSQSRQIGGVSYEQYF
>.|.|TRBV6-5|TRBJ2-2
TGTGCCAGCAGTCAATCCGGCGGGGAGCTGTTTTTT
CASSQSGGELFF
>.|.|TRBV5-4|TRBJ2-1
TGTGCCAGCAGCTTGGGGGAGCGGCGTGAGCAGTTCTTC
CASSLGERREQFF
>.|TRBD1|TRBV10-3|TRBJ1-2
TGTGCCATCAGTTCCGGGACAGGGCATGGCTACACCTTC
CAISSGTGHGYTF
>.|TRBD1|TRBV19|TRBJ1-5
TGTGCCAGTAGTATCCCACTACAGGGGGTAAAGCCCCAGCATTTT
CASSIPLQGVKPQHF
>.|.|TRBV10-3|TRBJ1-3
TGTGCCATCAGCGTACAGGATTCTGGAAACACCATATATTTT
CAISVQDSGNTIYF
>.|TRBD1|TRBV6-1|TRBJ2-1
TGTGCCAGCAGTGACCCGGGACAGGGGGTTAATGAGCAGTTCTTC
CASSDPGQGVNEQFF
>.|.|TRBV5-8|TRBJ2-7
TGTGCCAGCAGCTTGGCCCCTTACGAGCAGTACTTC
CASSLAPYEQYF
>few|.|TRBV11-2|TRBJ1-6
TGTGCCAGCAGCATACAGGGTAGTCCGAATTCACCCCTCCACTTT
CASSIQGSPNSPLHF
>.|.|TRBV19|TRBJ1-5
TGTGCCAGTAGTTTTGACAGAAATCAGCCCCAGCATTTT
CASSFDRNQPQHF
>.|.|TRBV19|TRBJ2-7
TGTGCCAGTAGATCCCTGACGGGAGTGGACGAGCAGTACTTC
CASRSLTGVDEQYF
>.|TRBD2|TRBV28|TRBJ2-1
TGTGCCAGCAGTCCGTTAGCGGGGGGGCTCGGGGAGCAGTTCTTC
CASSPLAGGLGEQFF
>.|.|TRBV4-3|TRBJ2-1
TGCGCCAGCAGCCAAGAAGTTCCGGGGTCGATCTACAATGAGCAGTTCTTC
CASSQEVPGSIYNEQFF
>once|TRBD2|TRBV27|TRBJ2-3
TGTGCCAGCAGCTTTATAGGGGAGGGCCGCCCAGATACGCAGTATTTT
CASSFIGEGRPDTQYF
>.|.|TRBV12-5|TRBJ1-1
TGTGCTAGTGGTTTGGTAATTGCAGGAGTGGATGGGGACGGGGGCACTGAAGCTTTCTTT
CASGLVIAGVDGDGGTEAFF
>.|.|TRBV4-1|TRBJ2-2
TGCGCCAGCAGCTCCCGAGGCAGCTCTTCTCTGACCGGGGAGCTGTTTTTT
CASSSRGSSSLTGELFF
>.|TRBD2|TRBV5-4|TRBJ2-1
TGTGCCAGCAGCCCGGGTGCTAGCGGAGGGCATAGCAATGAGCAGTTCTTC
CASSPGASGGHSNEQFF
>.|TRBD2|TRBV27|TRBJ2-3
TGTGCCAGCAGTGCCTTAGGAGCGGGAGGGCCCCGCACAGATACGCAGTATTTT
CASSALGAGGPRTDTQYF
>.|TRBD1|TRBV19|TRBJ1-1
TGTGCCAGTAGCGGGGACAGGGGAAACACTGAAGCTTTCTTT
CASSGDRGNTEAFF
>.|TRBD1|TRBV28|TRBJ2-1
TGTGCCAGCAGTTTAGGGAGGGGGACAGGGATTTTCGGTGAGCAGTTCTTC
CASSLGRGTGIFGEQFF
>.|TRBD2|TRBV7-9|TRBJ2-5
TGTGCCAGCAGCTTAGACGTCCTAGCGGGACCCCAGTACTTC
CASSLDVLAGPQYF
>.|.|TRBV6-5|TRBJ1-5
TGTGCCAGCAGTTATAGGGGCTCTATTCAGCCCCAGCATTTT
CASSYRGSIQPQHF
>.|TRBD1|TRBV10-3|TRBJ2-7
TGTGCCATCAGTGGATCCGGGACAGGGGGCCTACTTTACGAGCAGTACTTC
CAISGSGTGGLLYEQYF
>.|TRBD1|TRBV19|TRBJ1-2
TGTGCCAGTAGTACTACAGGGGGCGATGGCTACACCTTC
CASSTTGGDGYTF
>.|.|TRBV7-9|TRBJ1-2
TGTGCCAGCAGCTACAGCTGGGGCTACACCTTC
CASSYSWGYTF
>few|TRBD1|TRBV28|TRBJ1-2
TGTGCCAGGGGAAACCGGGACAGGGTTAACTATGGCTACACCTTC
CARGNRDRVNYGYTF
>.|.|TRBV11-2|TRBJ2-1
TGTGCCAGCAGCTTAGCCCTAGCCACTGAGCAGTTCTTC
CASSLALATEQFF
>.|.|TRBV5-6|TRBJ2-7
TGTGCCAGCAGCTCAGGATATGGGGGCACCTACGAGCAGTACTTC
CASSSGYGGTYEQYF
>once|.|TRBV27|TRBJ2-7
TGTGCCAGCGGTTCGAGCTCCTACGAGCAGTACTTC
CASGSSSYEQYF
>.|.|TRBV5-4|TRBJ1-1
TGTGCCAGCAGCTTGCCCCCTTCCCCTGAAGCTTTCTTT
CASSLPPSPEAFF
>.|.|TRBV28|TRBJ2-5
TGTGCCAGCAGTTTATATTCCGGAGAGGCCTTGTACCAAGAGACCCAGTACTTC
CASSLYSGEALYQETQYF
>.|TRBD1|TRBV4-3|TRBJ2-1
TGCGCCAGCAGCCAAGATCAGACAGGGGGGTCCTACAATGAGCAGTTCTTC
CASSQDQTGGSYNEQFF
>.|TRBD1|TRBV5-1|TRBJ1-1
TGCGCCAGCAGCCGAACGGGACAGACGAACACTGAAGCTTTCTTT
CASSRTGQTNTEAFF
>.|TRBD1|TRBV5-5|TRBJ1-6
TGTGCCAGCAGCTTGACAGGGGATTCACCCCTCCACTTT
CASSLTGDSPLHF
>.|TRBD2|TRBV9|TRBJ2-3
TGTGCCAGCAGCGTAGCCAGCGGGACCACAGATACGCAGTATTTT
CASSVASGTTDTQYF
>.|.|TRBV5-1|TRBJ1-1
TGCGCCAGCAGCTTGGGTTCTACTCAGAACACTGAAGCTTTCTTT
CASSLGSTQNTEAFF
>.|TRBD1|TRBV5-1|TRBJ2-7
TGCGCCAGCAGCTTGAGGACAGGCTACGAGCAGTACTTC
CASSLRTGYEQYF
>.|.|TRBV7-2|TRBJ2-7
TGTGCCAGCAGCTTATTCCCGGGAGCCTCCTACGAGCAGTACTTC
CASSLFPGASYEQYF
>.|.|TRBV18|TRBJ1-1
TGTGCCAGCTCACCGGGGGGGACCGCAGTGAACACTGAAGCTTTCTTT
CASSPGGTAVNTEAFF
>.|.|TRBV9|TRBJ2-3
TGTGCCAGCAGCGTAGGTGCTGCCACCGGTACGCAGTATTTT
CASSVGAATGTQYF
>.|.|TRBV19|TRBJ2-7
TGTGCCAGTAGTCCCGGAGGCTCCCTCACGAACGAGCAGTACTTC
CASSPGGSLTNEQYF
>.|TRBD1|TRBV4-2|TRBJ1-5
TGTGCCAGCAGCCCGTCGACAGGGACTAATCAGCCCCAGCATTTT
CASSPSTGTNQPQHF
>.|.|TRBV13|TRBJ2-1
TGTGCCAGCAGCCGCCGGGAAGAGCAGTTCTTC
CASSRREEQFF
>.|.|TRBV6-1|TRBJ2-3
TGTGCCAGCAGTCGCCGACAGGAAAGCACAGATACGCAGTATTTT
CASSRRQESTDTQYF
>.|.|TRBV4-2|TRBJ1-2
TGTGCCAGCAGCCAAGGCCGTCGACAGGCAAATAACTATGGCTACACCTTC
CASSQGRRQANNYGYTF
>.|.|TRBV9|TRBJ1-4
TGTGCCAGCAGCGTATTCGGGGGTAATGAAAAACTGTTTTTT
CASSVFGGNEKLFF
>once|.|TRBV19|TRBJ1-1
TGTGCCAGTAGTAAGACAGGTGGCGGGACTGAAGCTTTCTTT
CASSKTGGGTEAFF
>.|.|TRBV4-3|TRBJ1-4
TGCGCCAGCAGCCAAGAACGGTACGGGGGGCTGTTTGAAAAACTGTTTTTT
CASSQERYGGLFEKLFF
>.|.|TRBV7-7|TRBJ2-3
TGTGCTAGCAGCTTGGGAAGACTAGTAGGTAGAACAGATACGCAGTATTTT
CASSLGRLVGRTDTQYF
>few|.|TRBV7-2|TRBJ2-2
TGTGCCAGCAGCTTGTCCGGGAACACCGGGGAGCTGTTTTTT
CASSLSGNTGELFF
>.|TRBD1|TRBV7-2|TRBJ1-2
TGTGCCAGCAGACTAGGAGGGGGCAACTATGGCTACACCTTC
CASRLGGGNYGYTF
>.|.|TRBV4-1|TRBJ1-2
TGCGCCAGCAGCCAAGATATGGTCAGGTCTAACTATGGCTACACCTTC
CASSQDMVRSNYGYTF
>.|.|TRBV27|TRBJ2-7
TGTGCCAGCAGTGCGGGTAGCTCCTACGAGCAGTACTTC
CASSAGSSYEQYF
>.|.|TRBV7-8|TRBJ1-1
TGTGCCAGCAGCTATGCCAGGGTACCGAACACTGAAGCTTTCTTT
CASSYARVPNTEAFF
>.|.|TRBV21-1|TRBJ1-1
TGTGCCAGCAACGTCCGGGGGGGGAGGACTGAAGCTTTCTTT
CASNVRGGRTEAFF
>.|.|TRBV4-1|TRBJ1-5
TGCGCCAGCAGCCAGGGGGCGGGCAATCAGCCCCAGCATTTT
CASSQGAGNQPQHF
>few|TRBD1|TRBV7-8|TRBJ2-5
TGTGCCAGCAGTCTTTGGGACAGCGTTCAAGAGACCCAGTACTTC
CASSLWDSVQETQYF
>.|.|TRBV6-6|TRBJ2-7
TGTGCCAGCAGTTACCCCGCCAGCTCCTACGAGCAGTACTTC
CASSYPASSYEQYF